This TCR beta chain derives from a study of blood T cell repertoires in COVID-19. In the study overall: Collection of acute and convalescent COVID-19 samples took place in the United States, Italy and Spain. Sample material is recorded as cDNA or gDNA derived from T cells, B-cell-depleted T cells, or PBMCs.

Under the authors' procedure: From reference gene primer amplification, estimates of nucleated cell counts were derived. The assay was immunoSEQ multiplex PCR, and TCRdb's table has in-frame clones only and misses some. The V and J calls and the clone size are those of that table, but D and trimming were determined from the DNA. Of 80,000 to 130,000 clones listed, roughly 90% are singletons. The CDR3 extends over 14 amino acids. V was cut by 4 bases and J by 4 bases, with 14 bases left in between. Per the germline V gene, CDR1 is SGHRS and CDR2 is YFSETQ. The source of this sequence is a man aged 60 to 69 with acute or convalescent COVID-19. Specimen: peripheral blood. The V gene is TRBV5-1, the J gene TRBJ2-5, with D tentatively TRBD1 (6 bases). CDR3 sequence (DNA): TGCGCCAGCAGCGTTCCCGTAGGGGGAGAGACCCAGTACTTC. Translation: CASSVPVGGETQYF.